Detailed here is one T cell receptor (beta chain). Four PCR rounds used nested alpha and beta constant region primers plus the SP2 primer. TCRdb ran MiXCR on the 5' RACE reads and lists one entry per CDR3 protein. This repertoire shows 50,000 or so distinct CDR3 sequences, 7.2% found once; its top ten account for around 9.7%. The data derive from a study of naive and memory T cell subsets. An oligonucleotide containing a UMI was ligated to the 3' end of TCR cDNA. RNA was extracted from over 2 ml of whole blood of healthy adults. Reverse transcription used DNase-treated unsorted total RNA, aiming for about 1 to 1000 ng. Trimming stripped 4 bases from V and 2 bases from J, with 15 bases between. The V gene's germline CDR1 is SQVTM and CDR2 ANQGSEA. CDR3 length: 14 residues.

The sequence came from a male donor in good health. The J gene is TRBJ2-7, the V gene TRBV29-1; a possible D gene is TRBD1 (7 bases). The CDR3 DNA is TGCAGCGTTGGAGACAGGGCGGGGACCTACGAGCAGTACTTC. It yields the protein CSVGDRAGTYEQYF.